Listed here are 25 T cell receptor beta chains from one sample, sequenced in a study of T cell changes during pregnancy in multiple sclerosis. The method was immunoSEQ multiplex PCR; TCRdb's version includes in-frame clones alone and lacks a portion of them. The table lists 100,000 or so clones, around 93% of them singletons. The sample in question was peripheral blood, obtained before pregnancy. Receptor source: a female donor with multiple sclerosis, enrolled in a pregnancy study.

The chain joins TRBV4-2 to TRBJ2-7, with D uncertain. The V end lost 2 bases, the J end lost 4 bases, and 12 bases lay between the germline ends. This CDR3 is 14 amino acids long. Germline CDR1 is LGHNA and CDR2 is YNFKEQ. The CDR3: CASSQRGAPYEQYF. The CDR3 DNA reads TGTGCCAGCAGCCAACGAGGAGCGCCTTACGAGCAGTACTTC.

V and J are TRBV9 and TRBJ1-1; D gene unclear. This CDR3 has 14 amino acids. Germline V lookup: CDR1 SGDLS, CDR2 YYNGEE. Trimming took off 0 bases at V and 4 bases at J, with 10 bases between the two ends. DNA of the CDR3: TGTGCCAGCAGCGTAGGAGGGTTGGGCACTGAAGCTTTCTTT. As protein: CASSVGGLGTEAFF.

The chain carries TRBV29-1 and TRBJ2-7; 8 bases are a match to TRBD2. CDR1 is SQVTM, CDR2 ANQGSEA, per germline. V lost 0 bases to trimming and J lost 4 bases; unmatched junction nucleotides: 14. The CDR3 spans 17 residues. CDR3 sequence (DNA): TGCAGCGTTGAAGATAAAGCGGGAGTACCCCTCGCGTACGAGCAGTACTTC. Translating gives CSVEDKAGVPLAYEQYF.

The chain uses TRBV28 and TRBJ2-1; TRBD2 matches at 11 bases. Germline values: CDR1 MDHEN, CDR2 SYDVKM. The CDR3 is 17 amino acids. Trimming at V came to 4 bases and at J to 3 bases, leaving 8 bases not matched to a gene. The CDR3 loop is CASSSRLAGRDYNEQFF. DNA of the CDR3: TGTGCCAGCAGTTCCCGACTAGCGGGACGGGACTACAATGAGCAGTTCTTC.

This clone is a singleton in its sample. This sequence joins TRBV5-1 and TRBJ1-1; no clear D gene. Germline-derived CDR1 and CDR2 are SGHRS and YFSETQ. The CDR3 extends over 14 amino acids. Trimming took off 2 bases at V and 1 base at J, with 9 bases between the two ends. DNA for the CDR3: TGCGCCAGCAGCTTTGAGCAAGAGAACACTGAAGCTTTCTTT. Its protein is CASSFEQENTEAFF.

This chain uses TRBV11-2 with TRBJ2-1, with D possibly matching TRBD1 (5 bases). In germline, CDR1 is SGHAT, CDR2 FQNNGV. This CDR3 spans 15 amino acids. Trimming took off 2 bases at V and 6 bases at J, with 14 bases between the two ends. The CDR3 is CASSLIQGNGNEQFF. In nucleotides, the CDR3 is TGTGCCAGCAGCTTAATCCAGGGAAACGGCAATGAGCAGTTCTTC.

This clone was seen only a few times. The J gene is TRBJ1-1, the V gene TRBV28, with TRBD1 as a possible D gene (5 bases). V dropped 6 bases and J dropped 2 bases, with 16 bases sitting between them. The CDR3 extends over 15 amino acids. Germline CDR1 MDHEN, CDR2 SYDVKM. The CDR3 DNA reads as TGTGCCAGCAGAGATACATCGGGGGGTAACACTGAAGCTTTCTTT. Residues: CASRDTSGGNTEAFF.

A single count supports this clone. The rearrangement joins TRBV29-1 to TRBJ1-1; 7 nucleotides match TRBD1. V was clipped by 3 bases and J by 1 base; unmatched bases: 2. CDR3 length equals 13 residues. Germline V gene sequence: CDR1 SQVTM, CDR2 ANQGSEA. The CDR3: CSVDAGGNTEAFF. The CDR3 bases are TGCAGCGTTGATGCAGGGGGGAACACTGAAGCTTTCTTT.

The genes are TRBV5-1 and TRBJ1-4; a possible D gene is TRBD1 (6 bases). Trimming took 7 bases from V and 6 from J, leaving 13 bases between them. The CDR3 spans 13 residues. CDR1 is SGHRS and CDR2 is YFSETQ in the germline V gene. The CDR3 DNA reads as TGCGCCAGCCGGGAGGGGGGAGATGAAAAACTGTTTTTT. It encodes CASREGGDEKLFF.

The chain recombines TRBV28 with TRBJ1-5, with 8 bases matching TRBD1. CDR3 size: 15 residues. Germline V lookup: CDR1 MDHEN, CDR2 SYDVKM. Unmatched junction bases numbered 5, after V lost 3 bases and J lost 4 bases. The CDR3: CASSFRTGNNQPQHF. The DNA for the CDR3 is TGTGCCAGCAGTTTCCGGACAGGGAATAATCAGCCCCAGCATTTT.

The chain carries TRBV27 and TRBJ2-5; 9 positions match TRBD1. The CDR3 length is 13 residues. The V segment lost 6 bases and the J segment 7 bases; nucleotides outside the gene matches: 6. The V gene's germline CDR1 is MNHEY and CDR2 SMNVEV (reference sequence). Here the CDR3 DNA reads TGTGCCAGCAGAGGGACAGGGAAAAGGACCCAGTACTTC. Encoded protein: CASRGTGKRTQYF.

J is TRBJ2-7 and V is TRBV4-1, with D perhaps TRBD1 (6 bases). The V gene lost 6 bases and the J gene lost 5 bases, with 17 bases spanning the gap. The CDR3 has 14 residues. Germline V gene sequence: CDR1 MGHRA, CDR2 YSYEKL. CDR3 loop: CASSRPGAWDEQYF. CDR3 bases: TGCGCCAGCAGTCGTCCAGGGGCCTGGGACGAGCAGTACTTC.

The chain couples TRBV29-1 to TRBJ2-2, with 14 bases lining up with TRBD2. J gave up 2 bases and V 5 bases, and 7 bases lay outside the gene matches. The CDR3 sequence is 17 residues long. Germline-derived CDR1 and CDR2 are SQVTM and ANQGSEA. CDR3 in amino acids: CSVPGLAGGVNTGELFF. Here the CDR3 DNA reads TGCAGCGTTCCTGGACTAGCGGGAGGCGTTAACACCGGGGAGCTGTTTTTT.

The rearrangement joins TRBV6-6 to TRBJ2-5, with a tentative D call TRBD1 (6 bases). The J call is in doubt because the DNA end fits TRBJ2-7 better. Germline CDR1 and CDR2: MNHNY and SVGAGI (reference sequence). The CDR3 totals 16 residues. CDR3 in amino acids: CASSYFPAGQTYEQYF. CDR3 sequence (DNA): TGTGCCAGCAGTTACTTTCCAGCCGGACAGACCTACGAGCAGTACTTC.

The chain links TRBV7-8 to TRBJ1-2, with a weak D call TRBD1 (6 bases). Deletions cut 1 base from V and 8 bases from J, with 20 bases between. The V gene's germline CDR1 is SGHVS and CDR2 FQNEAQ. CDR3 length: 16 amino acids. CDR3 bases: TGTGCCAGCAGCTTAGTAGTGAAAGGGGGTTTACGGGGCTACACCTTC. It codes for CASSLVVKGGLRGYTF.

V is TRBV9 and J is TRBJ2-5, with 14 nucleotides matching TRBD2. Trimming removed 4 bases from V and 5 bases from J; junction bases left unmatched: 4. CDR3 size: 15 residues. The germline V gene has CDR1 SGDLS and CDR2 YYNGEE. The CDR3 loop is CASSPGTSGSETQYF. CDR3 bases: TGTGCCAGCAGCCCCGGGACTAGCGGGAGTGAGACCCAGTACTTC.

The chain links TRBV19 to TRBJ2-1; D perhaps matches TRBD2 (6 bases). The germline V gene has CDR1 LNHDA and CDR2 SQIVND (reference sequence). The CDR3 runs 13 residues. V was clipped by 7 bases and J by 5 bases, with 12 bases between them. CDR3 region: CASNLGGNNEQFF. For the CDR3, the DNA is TGTGCCAGTAATCTCGGGGGTAACAATGAGCAGTTCTTC.

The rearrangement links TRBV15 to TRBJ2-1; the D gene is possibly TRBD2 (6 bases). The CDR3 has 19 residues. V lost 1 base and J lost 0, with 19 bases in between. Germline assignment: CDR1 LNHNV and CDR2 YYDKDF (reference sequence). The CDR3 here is CATSRGRDGSRSSYNEQFF. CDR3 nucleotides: TGTGCCACCAGCAGAGGGAGGGACGGGAGCCGAAGCTCCTACAATGAGCAGTTCTTC.

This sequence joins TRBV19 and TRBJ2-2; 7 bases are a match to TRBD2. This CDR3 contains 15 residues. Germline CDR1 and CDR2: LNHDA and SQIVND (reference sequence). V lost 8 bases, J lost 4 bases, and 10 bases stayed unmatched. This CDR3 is CASGSGEGFTGELFF. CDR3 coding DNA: TGTGCCAGTGGTTCGGGGGAGGGATTCACCGGGGAGCTGTTTTTT. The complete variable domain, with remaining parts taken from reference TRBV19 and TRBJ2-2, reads DGGITQSPKYLFRKEGQNVTLSCEQNLNHDAMYWYRQDPGQGLRLIYYSQIVNDFQKGDIAEGYSVSREKKESFPLTVTSAQKNPTAFYLCASGSGEGFTGELFFGEGSRLTVL.

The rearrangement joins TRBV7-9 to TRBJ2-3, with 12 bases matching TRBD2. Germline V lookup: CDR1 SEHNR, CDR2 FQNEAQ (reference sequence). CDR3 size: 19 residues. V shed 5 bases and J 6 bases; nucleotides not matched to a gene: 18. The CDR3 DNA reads TGTGCCAGCAGCCCTACCATGACTAGCGGGAGTCGAGCCATGGATACGCAGTATTTT. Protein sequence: CASSPTMTSGSRAMDTQYF. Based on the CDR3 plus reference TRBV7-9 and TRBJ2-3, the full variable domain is DTGVSQNPRHKITKRGQNVTFRCDPISEHNRLYWYRQTLGQGPEFLTYFQNEAQLEKSRLLSDRFSAERPKGSFSTLEIQRTEQGDSAMYLCASSPTMTSGSRAMDTQYFGPGTRLTVL.

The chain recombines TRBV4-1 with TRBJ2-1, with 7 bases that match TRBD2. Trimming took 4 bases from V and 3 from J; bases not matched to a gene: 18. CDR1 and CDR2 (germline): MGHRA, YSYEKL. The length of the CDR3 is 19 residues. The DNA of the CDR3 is TGCGCCAGCAGCCGGAAAAGCGATACCGGGAGGCTCCTCTACAATGAGCAGTTCTTC. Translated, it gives CASSRKSDTGRLLYNEQFF.

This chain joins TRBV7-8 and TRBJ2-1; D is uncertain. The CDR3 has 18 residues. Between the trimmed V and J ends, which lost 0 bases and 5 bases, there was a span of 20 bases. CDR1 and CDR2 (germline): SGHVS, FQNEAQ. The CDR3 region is CASSLARTPVKRDNEQFF. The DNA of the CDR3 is TGTGCCAGCAGCTTAGCGAGAACCCCAGTCAAACGGGACAATGAGCAGTTCTTC.

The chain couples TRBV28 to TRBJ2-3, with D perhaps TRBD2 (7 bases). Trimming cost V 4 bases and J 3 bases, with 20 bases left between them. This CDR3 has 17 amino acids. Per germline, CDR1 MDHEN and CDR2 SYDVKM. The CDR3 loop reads CASSSPGGLLRTDTQYF. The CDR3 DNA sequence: TGTGCCAGCAGTTCCCCGGGGGGCCTCCTCCGAACAGATACGCAGTATTTT. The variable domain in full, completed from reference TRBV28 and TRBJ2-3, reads DVKVTQSSRYLVKRTGEKVFLECVQDMDHENMFWYRQDPGLGLRLIYFSYDVKMKEKGDIPEGYSVSREKKERFSLILESASTNQTSMYLCASSSPGGLLRTDTQYFGPGTRLTVL.

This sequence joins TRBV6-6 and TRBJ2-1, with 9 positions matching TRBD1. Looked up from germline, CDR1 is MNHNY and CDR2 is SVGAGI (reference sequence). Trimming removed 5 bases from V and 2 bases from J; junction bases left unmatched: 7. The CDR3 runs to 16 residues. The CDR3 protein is CASSRLGTGTYNEQFF. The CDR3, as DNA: TGTGCCAGCAGTAGACTCGGGACAGGGACCTACAATGAGCAGTTCTTC.

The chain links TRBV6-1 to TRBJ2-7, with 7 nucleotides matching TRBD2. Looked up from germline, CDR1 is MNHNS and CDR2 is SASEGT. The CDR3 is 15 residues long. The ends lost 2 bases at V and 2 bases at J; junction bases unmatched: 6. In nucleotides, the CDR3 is TGTGCCAGCAGTGAATACCCTAGCGGAGCCTACGAGCAGTACTTC. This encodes CASSEYPSGAYEQYF.